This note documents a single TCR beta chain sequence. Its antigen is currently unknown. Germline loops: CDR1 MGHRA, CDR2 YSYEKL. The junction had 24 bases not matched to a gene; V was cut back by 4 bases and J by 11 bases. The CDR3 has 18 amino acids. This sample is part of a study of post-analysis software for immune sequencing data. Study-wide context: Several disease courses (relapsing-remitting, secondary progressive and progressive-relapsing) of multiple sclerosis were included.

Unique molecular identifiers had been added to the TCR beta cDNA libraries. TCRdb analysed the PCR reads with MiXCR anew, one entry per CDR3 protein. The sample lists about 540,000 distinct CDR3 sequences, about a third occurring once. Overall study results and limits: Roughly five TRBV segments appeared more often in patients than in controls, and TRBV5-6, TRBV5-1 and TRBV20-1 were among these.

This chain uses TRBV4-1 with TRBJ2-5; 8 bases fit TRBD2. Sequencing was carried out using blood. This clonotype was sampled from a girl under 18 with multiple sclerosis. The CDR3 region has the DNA TGCGCCAGCAGCCTAAAGCCTACCTTAGAGCGGGGGAAAAAGAGGCAGTACTTC. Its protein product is CASSLKPTLERGKKRQYF.